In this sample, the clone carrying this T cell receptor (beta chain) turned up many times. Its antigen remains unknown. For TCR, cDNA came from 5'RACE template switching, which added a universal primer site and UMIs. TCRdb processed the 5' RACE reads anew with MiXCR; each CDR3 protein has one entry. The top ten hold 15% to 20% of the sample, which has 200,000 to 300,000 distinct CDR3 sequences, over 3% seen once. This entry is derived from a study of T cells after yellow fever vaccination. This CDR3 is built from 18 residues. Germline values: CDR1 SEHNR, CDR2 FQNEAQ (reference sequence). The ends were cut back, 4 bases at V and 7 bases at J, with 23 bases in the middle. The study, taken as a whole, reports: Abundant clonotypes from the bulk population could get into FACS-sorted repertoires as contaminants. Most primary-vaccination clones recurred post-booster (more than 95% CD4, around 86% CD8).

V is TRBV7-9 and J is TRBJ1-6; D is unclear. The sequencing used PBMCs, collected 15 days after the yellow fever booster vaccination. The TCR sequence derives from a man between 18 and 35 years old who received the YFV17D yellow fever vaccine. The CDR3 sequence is CASSSPPIPGRRNSPLHF. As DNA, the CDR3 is TGTGCCAGCAGCTCACCCCCGATACCCGGACGCAGAAATTCACCCCTCCACTTT.